Listed here is a single T cell receptor (beta chain). Its antigen is currently unknown. The germline V gene encodes CDR1 MNHNY and CDR2 SVGAGI (reference sequence). Germline trimming cut 6 bases from V and 9 bases from J; bases unmatched to any gene: 9. The CDR3 contains 14 residues. This record belongs to a study of siplizumab effects on memory and regulatory T cells. The study's findings and limits: The majority of clones, roughly 80-95% of proliferating CD4+ or CD8+ clones, lacked an assignable naive or memory phenotype.

Sequenced by immunoSEQ multiplex PCR; TCRdb stores in-frame clones only, minus some. The sample lists over 70,000 clones, more than 80% occurring once. This chain joins TRBV6-6 and TRBJ2-1; the match to TRBD1 covers 9 bases. Sequenced material: CD4+ T cells sorted from blood. The sequence came from a human donor in good health. CDR3 nucleotides: TGTGCCAGCAGAGACACACAGGGGGCTGTTGAGCAGTTCTTC. Translation: CASRDTQGAVEQFF.